The 12 T cell receptor beta chains below come from one sample, sequenced in a study of T cells in Graves' hyperthyroidism and ophthalmopathy. Amplified TCR beta CDR3 regions derived from RNA transcripts. First-round RT-PCR of the TCR CDR3 relied on the HTBI primer set. A single record per CDR3 protein comes from TCRdb applying MiXCR to the multiplex PCR reads. The sample shows approximately 600,000 distinct CDR3 sequences, about a fifth of them seen only once. Material for sequencing was blood. All receptors derive from a man between 25 and 39 years old with Graves' ophthalmopathy.

This clonotype was seen many times. The chain couples TRBV12-3 or TRBV12-4 to TRBJ1-2; 8 bases agree with TRBD1. Unmatched junction bases numbered 17, after V lost 4 bases and J lost 4 bases. CDR3 size: 18 residues. The CDR3, as DNA: TGTGCCAGCAGTTCCGATTCGGACAGGGCCCGTCACACCTATGGCTACACCTTC. This encodes CASSSDSDRARHTYGYTF.

The chain couples TRBV20-1 to TRBJ2-7, with TRBD2 matching 8 bases. This CDR3 has 14 amino acids. The ends lost 8 bases at V and 3 bases at J; junction bases unmatched: 12. Germline V gene sequence: CDR1 DFQATT, CDR2 SNEGSKA (reference sequence). The CDR3 DNA is TGCAGTTCCACTCCCGGACTAGCCTACTACGAGCAGTACTTC. It specifies CSSTPGLAYYEQYF.

V is TRBV28 and J is TRBJ2-7, with a possible D match to TRBD1 (5 bases). CDR3 length: 13 residues. Trimming shortened V by 7 bases and J by 5 bases, and 15 bases separated the two germline ends. Germline lookup yields CDR1 MDHEN and CDR2 SYDVKM. The CDR3 sequence: CASTPAGRDEQYF. CDR3 DNA sequence: TGTGCCAGCACCCCGGCAGGGCGCGACGAGCAGTACTTC.

There are a few counts of this clonotype. V is TRBV7-9 and J is TRBJ2-5; tentatively, D is TRBD1 or TRBD2 (6 bases each). Deletions cut 3 bases from V and 2 bases from J, with 13 bases between. Germline CDR1 is SEHNR and CDR2 is FQNEAQ (reference sequence). CDR3 length equals 15 residues. CDR3: CASSFGVGGQETQYF. CDR3 bases: TGTGCCAGCAGCTTCGGCGTAGGGGGGCAAGAGACCCAGTACTTC.

This clonotype was detected a few times. This sequence joins TRBV28 and TRBJ2-7; no clear D. The length of the CDR3 is 12 residues. The germline V gene encodes CDR1 MDHEN and CDR2 SYDVKM. V lost 1 base and J 3 bases, leaving 4 bases between the germline ends. The CDR3, as DNA: TGTGCCAGCAGTTTATCCTTCTACGAGCAGTACTTC. Its protein product is CASSLSFYEQYF.

Note on this clonotype: One junction end does not reproduce the germline sequence, and a read error may be involved. This chain links TRBV7-2 with TRBJ2-5, with TRBD1 matching over 8 bases. The CDR3 has 18 amino acids. Germline V gene data show CDR1 as SGHTA and CDR2 as FQGNSA. The CDR3 DNA sequence: TGCGCCAGCAGCCAAGGTGGGGGGACAGGTAGGATCCAAGAGACCCAGTACTTC. It is translated as CASSQGGGTGRIQETQYF.

This clonotype was seen repeatedly, ten times or more. The V call is TRBV11-2, the J call TRBJ2-7; weak D call: TRBD2 (6 bases). Looked up from germline, CDR1 is SGHAT and CDR2 is FQNNGV. The CDR3 sequence is 15 residues long. Trimming removed 3 bases from V and 1 base from J, with 13 bases in between. CDR3 amino acids: CASSFGTYYSYEQYF. The CDR3 DNA reads TGTGCCAGCAGCTTTGGGACTTACTATTCCTACGAGCAGTACTTC.

For the CDR3, the DNA is TGCGCCAGCAGCGCGGGACAGGGGTTCCCCGCGGGCGGCTACACCTTC. The encoded protein is CASSAGQGFPAGGYTF. J is TRBJ1-2 and V is TRBV5-1; 10 bases map to TRBD1. V dropped 4 bases and J dropped 8; count of bases not matched to a gene: 14. Per germline, CDR1 SGHRS and CDR2 YFSETQ. CDR3 length equals 16 residues.

The chain combines TRBV2 with TRBJ2-1; D is possibly TRBD2 (5 bases). In germline, CDR1 is SNHLY, CDR2 FYNNEI. The CDR3 consists of 14 residues. Trimming stripped 5 bases from V and 2 bases from J, with 10 bases between. The CDR3 DNA sequence: TGTGCCAGCAGTTCTAAGGGAGCCTACAATGAGCAGTTCTTC. Translation: CASSSKGAYNEQFF.

About this clonotype: With a much larger clone just one base away, this may be a read error. V gene TRBV5-1 combines with J gene TRBJ2-7; D possibly matches TRBD1 or TRBD2 (5 bases each). CDR1 SGHRS and CDR2 YFSETQ come from the germline V gene. This CDR3 has 13 amino acids. CDR3 sequence: CASSLNRDAEQCF. The CDR3, as DNA: TGCGCCAGCAGCTTGAACCGGGACGCCGAGCAGTGCTTC.

The chain couples TRBV5-1 to TRBJ2-3; 7 bases are shared with TRBD2. The CDR3 sequence is 14 residues long. The V and J ends lost 0 bases and 4 bases, in that order; junction bases with no gene match: 2. Germline V CDR1 and CDR2: SGHRS, YFSETQ. CDR3: CASSLVGGADTQYF. The CDR3 nucleotides read TGCGCCAGCAGCTTGGTGGGAGGGGCAGATACGCAGTATTTT. The full variable domain, with the rest looked up from reference TRBV5-1 and TRBJ2-3, is KAGVTQTPRYLIKTRGQQVTLSCSPISGHRSVSWYQQTPGQGLQFLFEYFSETQRNKGNFPGRFSGRQFSNSRSEMNVSTLELGDSALYLCASSLVGGADTQYFGPGTRLTVL.

The CDR3 loop reads CASSVAGSTGDTQYF. The DNA of the CDR3 is TGTGCCAGCAGCGTAGCCGGCAGTACGGGAGATACGCAGTATTTT. The J gene is TRBJ2-3, the V gene TRBV9; D not certain. CDR3 length: 15 amino acids. Germline lookup yields CDR1 SGDLS and CDR2 YYNGEE. The V end was cut by 0 bases, the J end by 5 bases, with 13 bases between.